A selection of T cell receptor beta chains follows, all from one sample in a study of T cells in localized non-small cell lung cancer. Only in-frame clones appear in the TCRdb table, and some are missing; sequencing was by immunoSEQ multiplex PCR. The sample records some 1,800 clones, 35% to 40% being singletons. The material sequenced was lung tumor tissue, taken before any cancer treatment. Source of these receptors: a female donor older than 55 with stage I lung adenocarcinoma. The CDR3 runs from the conserved cysteine through the conserved F or W. The D gene is left open where the match is weak. Clone size is not always given. Where it is, it says once, few, many or a class for expanded clones.

clone size,D gene,J gene,V gene,CDR3 DNA,CDR3 protein
once,TRBD1,TRBJ2-2,TRBV18,TGTGCCAGCTCACCTCCGGGACAGGGAAACACCGGGGAGCTGTTTTTT,CASSPPGQGNTGELFF
few,TRBD2,TRBJ2-1,TRBV9,TGTGCCACCTCCTTTAGCGGGCTTTCTAGTGGGCAGTTCTTC,CATSFSGLSSGQFF
.,.,TRBJ1-1,TRBV18,TGTGCCAGCACACAGCAGCCGAACACTGAAGCTTTCTTT,CASTQQPNTEAFF
.,TRBD1,TRBJ1-2,TRBV18,TGTGCCAGCTCACCTTCGGCAGGGGGCAACTATGGCTACACCTTC,CASSPSAGGNYGYTF
.,TRBD1,TRBJ2-7,TRBV11-3,TGTGCCAGCAGCCGCCTCGGGACAGGGAACGAGCAGTACTTC,CASSRLGTGNEQYF
.,.,TRBJ1-4,TRBV15,TGTGCCACCAGCAGCGATCGGGGGTTTGGGGAAAAACTGTTTTTT,CATSSDRGFGEKLFF
.,TRBD1,TRBJ1-1,TRBV6-8,TGTGCCAGCAGTTTGGACAGGGTATACTCTGAAGCTTTCTTT,CASSLDRVYSEAFF
.,TRBD1,TRBJ2-1,TRBV10-3,TGTGCCATCAGTGAGTTGGACAGGGGGGGATTCGGTGAGCAGTTCTTC,CAISELDRGGFGEQFF
large,TRBD2,TRBJ2-1,TRBV19,TGTGCCAGTGGTCGGGGGGTGGCTGAGCAGTTCTTC,CASGRGVAEQFF
few,.,TRBJ1-1,TRBV9,TGTGCCAGCAGTGCCCCCGGGTGGGGTGAGAACACTGAAGCTTTCTTT,CASSAPGWGENTEAFF
few,.,TRBJ1-1,TRBV30,TGTGCCTGGAGGGTGGGGTTGAACACTGAAGCTTTCTTT,CAWRVGLNTEAFF
few,TRBD2,TRBJ2-3,TRBV6-8,TGTGCCAGCAGTTTTAGAGTAGCGGGAAGGGGCACAGATACGCAATATTTT,CASSFRVAGRGTDTQYF
.,TRBD2,TRBJ2-5,TRBV19,TGTGCCAGTAGTAGGACTAGCGGGGGAGGAGAGACCCAGTACTTC,CASSRTSGGGETQYF
few,TRBD2,TRBJ2-7,TRBV5-1,TGCGCCAGCAGCTTTTTTGTAGCGGGGGCGAACTACGAGCAGTACTTC,CASSFFVAGANYEQYF
few,TRBD1,TRBJ2-2,TRBV11-3,TGTGCCAGCAGCCGACAGGGGGTGAACACCGGGGAGCTGTTTTTT,CASSRQGVNTGELFF
medium-sized,.,TRBJ1-4,TRBV6-1,TGTGCCAGCAGTGAAGGGGGGGGAGAAGAAAAACTGTTTTTT,CASSEGGGEEKLFF
.,.,TRBJ2-7,TRBV11-3,TGTGCCAGCAGCTTAGGTGGCAGTACCTACGAGCAGTACTTC,CASSLGGSTYEQYF
.,.,TRBJ1-1,TRBV18,TGTGCCAGCTCACCACCGGGAGGGGTGGGCACTGAAGCTTTCTTT,CASSPPGGVGTEAFF
few,TRBD2,TRBJ2-1,TRBV10-1,TGCGCCAGCAGTACCGGACTAGCGCACAATGAGCAGTTCTTC,CASSTGLAHNEQFF
.,.,TRBJ2-2,TRBV18,TGTGCCAGCTCTTCTCTGGACCAGGGCACCGGGGAGCTGTTTTTT,CASSSLDQGTGELFF
.,TRBD1,TRBJ1-1,TRBV5-1,TGCGCCAGCGGGACAGGGGGCAGTAGGAACACTGAAGCTTTCTTT,CASGTGGSRNTEAFF
few,.,TRBJ2-3,TRBV6-8,TGTGCCAGCAAGACCGTTAGGAACCCCCCCCCAAGCGGGTACACAGATACGCAGTATTTT,CASKTVRNPPPSGYTDTQYF
.,.,TRBJ2-3,TRBV9,TGTGCCAGCAGCGTAGGAGCGGAGCCTAGCACAGATACGCAGTATTTT,CASSVGAEPSTDTQYF
few,.,TRBJ1-1,TRBV11-3,TGTGTCAGCAGCCTGTTTTGGGGAGGAATTTTAGGGGACACTGAAGCTTTCTTT,CVSSLFWGGILGDTEAFF
few,TRBD1,TRBJ2-2,TRBV2,TGTGCCAGCAGCGAGGTTCATCAGGGGGCCGGGGAGCTGTTTTTT,CASSEVHQGAGELFF
.,.,TRBJ1-3,TRBV19,TGTGCCAGTAGTATGGGAACAGACTCTGGAAACACCATATATTTT,CASSMGTDSGNTIYF
large,.,TRBJ2-4,TRBV6-8,TGTGCCACCTCATTGGACAGCGCCAAAAACATTCAGTACTTC,CATSLDSAKNIQYF
medium-sized,TRBD2,TRBJ2-2,TRBV11-3,TGTGCCAGCAGCCCGGGACTAGGGTCCGGGGAGCTGTTTTTT,CASSPGLGSGELFF
few,TRBD1,TRBJ1-1,TRBV6-8,TGTGCCAGCAGTACTCCGGGACAGATGAACACTGAAGCTTTCTTT,CASSTPGQMNTEAFF
.,TRBD2,TRBJ2-3,TRBV29-1,TGCAGCGGAAGGACTAGCGGACTCACAGATACGCAGTATTTT,CSGRTSGLTDTQYF
.,.,TRBJ1-1,TRBV11-3,TGTGCCAGCAGCTTGGTGTTAGGGGACACTGAAGCTTTCTTT,CASSLVLGDTEAFF
.,TRBD1,TRBJ1-5,TRBV19,TGTGCCAGTAGTGCCCTGCGGTGGGGACAGACTAGCAATCAGCCCCAGCATTTT,CASSALRWGQTSNQPQHF
.,.,TRBJ2-2,TRBV19,TGTGCCAGTAGTATAGGAGGAGGGCAGTACACCGGGGAGCTGTTTTTT,CASSIGGGQYTGELFF
few,.,TRBJ2-4,TRBV11-3,TGTGCCAGCAGCCCCCAGAGTGCCAAAAACATTCAGTACTTC,CASSPQSAKNIQYF
few,TRBD1,TRBJ1-2,TRBV6-8,TGTGCCAGCAGTTACGACAGGGGGCCTCGGGGCTACACCTTC,CASSYDRGPRGYTF
once,.,TRBJ1-2,TRBV19,TGTGCCAGTAGTCCCCGCAGATTTAACTATGGCTACACCTTC,CASSPRRFNYGYTF
.,.,TRBJ2-5,TRBV6-8,TGTGCCAGCAGTTACTCTAGGGCCTTATCCGCTGGGACCCAGTACTTC,CASSYSRALSAGTQYF
.,.,TRBJ2-3,TRBV15,TGTGCCACCAGCAGGGTTTTCCAGGCTAGCACAGATACGCAGTATTTT,CATSRVFQASTDTQYF
.,.,TRBJ1-1,TRBV19,TGTGCCAGTAGTCCCCGAACAACAGGGTTGATTGTCACTGAAGCTTTCTTT,CASSPRTTGLIVTEAFF
.,TRBD2,TRBJ2-1,TRBV18,TGTGCCAGCTCCCCCGGGGGAGCGGGGTTCTACAATGAGCAGTTCTTC,CASSPGGAGFYNEQFF
few,TRBD2,TRBJ2-7,TRBV19,TGTGCCACCGCCGCTGGCGGGAGTTCCTACGAGCAGTACTTC,CATAAGGSSYEQYF
.,.,TRBJ2-1,TRBV29-1,TGCAGCGCCCGTCCCCCAGGGACAAGTGAGCAGTTCTTC,CSARPPGTSEQFF
few,TRBD2,TRBJ2-1,TRBV11-3,TGTGCCAGCAGCTCAGGGCTAGCGGGAGACAATGAGCAGTTCTTC,CASSSGLAGDNEQFF
.,.,TRBJ2-7,TRBV6-8,TGTGCCAGCAGTGTGGGGACCTTGGGGTTCTACGAGCAGTACTTC,CASSVGTLGFYEQYF
.,.,TRBJ2-6,TRBV19,TGTGCCAGTACCCTTTCAGGGTCTGGGGCCAACGTCCTGACTTTC,CASTLSGSGANVLTF